The clone carrying this T cell receptor beta chain was seen only a few times. The target antigen is unknown. Treatment noted: roughly 10-day PBMC culture with coronavirus spike peptide pools or control peptides (ViraFEST assay). The length of the CDR3 is 19 residues. V lost 1 base to trimming and J lost 2 bases; unmatched junction nucleotides: 10. These data are taken from a study of vaccination and CD4 T cells after COVID-19. Cultured CD4+ T cell DNA underwent sequencing with the Oncomine TCR Beta short-read assay. TCRdb re-called the PCR reads through MiXCR, storing one row per CDR3 protein. The table has about 6,500 distinct CDR3 sequences, roughly 18% seen once.

J is TRBJ1-5 and V is TRBV12-3 or TRBV12-4; 11 bases fit TRBD1. This TCR was sampled from a human donor who had recovered from COVID-19. The specimen was CD4+ T cells from blood, cultured in vitro. DNA of the CDR3: TGTGCCAGCAGTTTAGTGGACAGGGGGCTGCTCCGTGGCAATCAGCCCCAGCATTTT. Its protein is CASSLVDRGLLRGNQPQHF.